The sequence of this TCR beta chain was determined in a study of blood T cell repertoires in COVID-19. The table lists this clone with a few counts. The CDR3 contains 15 residues. The trim removed 6 bases at V and 1 base at J, leaving 8 bases unmatched. Germline CDR1 SGHRS, CDR2 YFSETQ. The protocol was immunoSEQ multiplex PCR, while the TCRdb copy is restricted to in-frame clones and leaves out a portion. Found here are about 240,000 clones, more than 75% of them singletons; the top ten hold roughly 12%. The source material was peripheral blood. The genes are TRBV5-1 and TRBJ2-3; TRBD2 aligns across 7 bases. The TCR comes from a woman aged 55 to 70 with active or convalescent COVID-19. The CDR3 is CASTRTAGRTDTQYF. CDR3 nucleotides: TGCGCCAGCACCCGAACAGCGGGACGCACAGATACGCAGTATTTT.